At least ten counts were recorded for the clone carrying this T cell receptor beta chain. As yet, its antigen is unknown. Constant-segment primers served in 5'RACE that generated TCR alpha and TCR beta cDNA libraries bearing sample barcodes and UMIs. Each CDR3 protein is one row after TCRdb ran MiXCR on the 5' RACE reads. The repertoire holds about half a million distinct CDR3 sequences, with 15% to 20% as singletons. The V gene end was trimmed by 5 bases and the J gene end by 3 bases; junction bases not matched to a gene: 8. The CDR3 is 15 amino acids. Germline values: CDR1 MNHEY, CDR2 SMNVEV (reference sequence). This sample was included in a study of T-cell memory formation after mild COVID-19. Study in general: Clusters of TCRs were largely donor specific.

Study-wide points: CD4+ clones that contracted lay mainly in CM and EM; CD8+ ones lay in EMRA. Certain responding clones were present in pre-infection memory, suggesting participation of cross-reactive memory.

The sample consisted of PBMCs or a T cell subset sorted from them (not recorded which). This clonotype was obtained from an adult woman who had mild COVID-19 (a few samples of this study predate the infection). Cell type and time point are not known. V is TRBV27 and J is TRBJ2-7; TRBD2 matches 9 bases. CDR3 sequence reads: CASSPSSSGSYEQYF. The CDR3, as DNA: TGTGCCAGCAGTCCCTCGAGTAGCGGGAGCTACGAGCAGTACTTC.